One T cell receptor (beta chain) is described in this entry. No antigen is known for it. Amplification used 60 Vbeta primers and 13 Jbeta primers. Profiled with immunoSEQ multiplex PCR; TCRdb holds only in-frame clones, not every one. This table has around 170,000 clones, over 75% appearing once. Germline lookup yields CDR1 SGHVS and CDR2 FQNEAQ. This CDR3 comprises 13 residues. V was shortened by 5 bases and J by 4 bases, with 9 bases between the two germline ends. The record originates from a study of cytomegalovirus exposure and HLA in healthy donors. On the study more broadly: Within the Caucasian-associated ancestry cluster were 81% of the 350 to 400 genotyped donors. Study conclusions and caveats: Rarity characterized most TCR sequences, yet some public TCRs appeared in many donors.

The gene calls are TRBV7-8 and TRBJ1-5; D not certain. The source is a man between 45 and 60 years old in good health and CMV-seronegative. What was sequenced was PBMCs. This CDR3 is CASSGTGNQPQHF. The DNA for the CDR3 is TGTGCCAGCAGCGGAACGGGAAATCAGCCCCAGCATTTT. The full variable domain, rest sourced from reference TRBV7-8 and TRBJ1-5, is GAGVSQSPRYKVAKRGQDVALRCDPISGHVSLFWYQQALGQGPEFLTYFQNEAQLDKSGLPSDRFFAERPEGSVSTLKIQRTQQEDSAVYLCASSGTGNQPQHFGDGTRLSIL.